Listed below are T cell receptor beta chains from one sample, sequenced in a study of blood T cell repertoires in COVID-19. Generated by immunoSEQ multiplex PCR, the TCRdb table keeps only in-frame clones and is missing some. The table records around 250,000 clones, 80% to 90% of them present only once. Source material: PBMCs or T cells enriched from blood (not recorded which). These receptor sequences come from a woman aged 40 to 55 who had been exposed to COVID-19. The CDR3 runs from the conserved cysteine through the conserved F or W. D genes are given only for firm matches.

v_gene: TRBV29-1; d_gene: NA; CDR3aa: CSVGRAQGQPQHF
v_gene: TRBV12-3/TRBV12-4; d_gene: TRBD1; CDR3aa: CASRQGFHGYTF
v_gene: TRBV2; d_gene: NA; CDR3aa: CASSDPAGLGILSNQPQHF
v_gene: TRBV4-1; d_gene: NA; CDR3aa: CASSRSATNEKLFF
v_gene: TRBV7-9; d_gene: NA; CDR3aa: CASSSPGRAREKLFF
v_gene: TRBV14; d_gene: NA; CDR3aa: CASSLRPDRRGEQFF
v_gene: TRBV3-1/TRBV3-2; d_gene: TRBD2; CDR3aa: CASSPGLAGGPRETQYF
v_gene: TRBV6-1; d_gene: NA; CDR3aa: CASSERGRANTEAFF
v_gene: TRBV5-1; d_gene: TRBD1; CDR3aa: CASSLEDRGGGYTF
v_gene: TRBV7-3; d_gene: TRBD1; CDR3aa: CASSLTGTGGEKLFF
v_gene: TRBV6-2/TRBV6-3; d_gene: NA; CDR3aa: CASSYASEKLFF
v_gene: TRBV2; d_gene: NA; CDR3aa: CASSDGNQPQHF
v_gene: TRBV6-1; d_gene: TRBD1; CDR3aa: CASSDGYRGLEKLFF
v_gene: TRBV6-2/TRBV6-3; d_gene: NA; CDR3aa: CASSPDRAYGYTF
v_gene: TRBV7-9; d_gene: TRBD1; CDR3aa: CASSQTSGGGSYGYTF
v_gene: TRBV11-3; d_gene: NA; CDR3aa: CASSLSEYNEQFF
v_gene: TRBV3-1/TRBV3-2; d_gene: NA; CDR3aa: CASSQAGLSNQPQHF
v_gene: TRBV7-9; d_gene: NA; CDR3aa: CASSSVAGELFF
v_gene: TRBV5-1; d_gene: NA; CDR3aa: CASSLLQRNTEAFF
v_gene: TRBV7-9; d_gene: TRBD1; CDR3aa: CASSSTSGQGVLGYTF
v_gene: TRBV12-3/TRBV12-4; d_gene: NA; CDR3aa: CASSPRAQEAFF
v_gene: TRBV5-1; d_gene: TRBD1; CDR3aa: CASSLAGTANYGYTF
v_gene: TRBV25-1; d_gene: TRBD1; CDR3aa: CASSPGQGREETQYF
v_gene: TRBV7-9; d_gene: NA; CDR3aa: CASSPEQGFTEAFF
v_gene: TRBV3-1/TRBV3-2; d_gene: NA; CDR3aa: CASSQRLELAKNIQYF
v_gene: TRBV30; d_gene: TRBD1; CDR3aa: CAWGQTGGTDTQYF
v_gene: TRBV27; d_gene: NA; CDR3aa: CASIRPGTGELFF
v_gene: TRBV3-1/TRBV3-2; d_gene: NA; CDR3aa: CASSFDSYTEAFF
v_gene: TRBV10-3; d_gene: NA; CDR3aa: CATPFSGNTIYF
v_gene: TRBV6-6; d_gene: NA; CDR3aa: CASSYAQGIGGYTF
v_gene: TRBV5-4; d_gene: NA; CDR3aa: CASSVTAGNTEAFF